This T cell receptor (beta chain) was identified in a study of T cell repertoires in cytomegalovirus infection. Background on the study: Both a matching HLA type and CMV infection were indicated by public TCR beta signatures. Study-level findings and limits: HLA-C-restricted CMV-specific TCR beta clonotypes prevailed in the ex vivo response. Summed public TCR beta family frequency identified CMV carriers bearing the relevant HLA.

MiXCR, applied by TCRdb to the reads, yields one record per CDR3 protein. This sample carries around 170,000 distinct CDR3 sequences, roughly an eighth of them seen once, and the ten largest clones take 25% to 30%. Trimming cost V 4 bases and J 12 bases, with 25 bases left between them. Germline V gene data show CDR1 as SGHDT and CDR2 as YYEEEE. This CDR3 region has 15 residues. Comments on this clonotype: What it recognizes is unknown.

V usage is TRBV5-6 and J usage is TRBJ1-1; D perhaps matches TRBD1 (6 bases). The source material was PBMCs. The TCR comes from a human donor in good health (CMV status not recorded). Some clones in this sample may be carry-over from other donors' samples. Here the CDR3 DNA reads TGTGCCAGCAGCCGGAGCCCAACAGGGCCAGGGGAAACTTTCTTT. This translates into CASSRSPTGPGETFF.